Listed here are 32 T cell receptor beta chains from one sample, sequenced in a study of OX40 agonist ivuxolimab in advanced cancers. The repertoire was sequenced with immunoSEQ multiplex PCR; TCRdb's copy has only in-frame clones and lacks some. The sample comprises 55,000 to 75,000 clones, roughly 80% of which are singletons, and less than 5% rests with the top ten. The sample consisted of CD4+ or CD8+ T cells sorted from blood, taken in a trial of the OX40 agonist ivuxolimab. These TCRs come from an adult with an advanced solid tumor such as melanoma, head and neck, liver or kidney cancer.

The gene calls are TRBV5-1 and TRBJ1-1; D is possibly TRBD1 (5 bases). Germline V lookup: CDR1 SGHRS, CDR2 YFSETQ. Between the trimmed V and J ends, which lost 4 bases and 6 bases, there was a span of 10 bases. The CDR3 totals 12 residues. The CDR3: CASSPMGAEAFF. In nucleotides, the CDR3 is TGCGCCAGCAGCCCCATGGGGGCTGAAGCTTTCTTT.

The chain combines TRBV6-4 with TRBJ1-2, with unresolved D. CDR1 and CDR2 (germline): MRHNA, SNTAGT. The CDR3 is 11 amino acids. With 3 bases removed from V and 8 bases from J, the gap between germline ends came to 7 bases. The CDR3 loop is CASSEGLGYTF. CDR3 bases: TGTGCCAGCAGTGAAGGTTTAGGCTACACCTTC.

J is TRBJ2-1 and V is TRBV5-1; 7 bases match TRBD2. The CDR3 runs 18 residues. The ends lost 4 bases at V and 8 bases at J; junction bases unmatched: 21. Per germline, CDR1 SGHRS and CDR2 YFSETQ. CDR3 residues: CASSPATTSESTFDEQFF. As DNA, the CDR3 is TGCGCCAGCAGCCCTGCTACAACTAGCGAGTCTACGTTCGATGAGCAGTTCTTC.

This rearrangement joins TRBV11-2 to TRBJ2-5; D not resolved. The CDR3 contains 11 residues. Germline loops: CDR1 SGHAT, CDR2 FQNNGV. The V end lost 1 base, the J end lost 4 bases, and 1 base lay between the germline ends. CDR3 region: CASSLVETQYF. The CDR3 coding sequence is TGTGCCAGCAGCTTAGTAGAGACCCAGTACTTC.

This chain links TRBV4-3 with TRBJ1-1; 8 bases agree with TRBD1. J was trimmed by 5 bases and V by 2 bases; bases with no gene match: 1. The CDR3 is made up of 13 amino acids. CDR1 is LGHNA and CDR2 is YSLEER in the germline V gene. CDR3 residues: CASSQYRGTEAFF. DNA for the CDR3: TGCGCCAGCAGCCAATACAGGGGGACTGAAGCTTTCTTT.

CDR3 in DNA: TGTGCCAGCAGTATCCGGGACTTAGGCTACGAGCAGTACTTC. This translates into CASSIRDLGYEQYF. The J gene is TRBJ2-7, the V gene TRBV27; possible D gene TRBD2, 6 bases. The germline gives CDR1 MNHEY, CDR2 SMNVEV (reference sequence). This CDR3 region has 14 residues. The V and J ends lost 5 bases and 3 bases respectively, with 14 bases between them.

This clone showed up just once. This chain connects TRBV2 to TRBJ1-5, with D hard to call. V lost 7 bases and J lost 4, with 11 bases in between. CDR1 and CDR2 (germline): SNHLY, FYNNEI. The CDR3 totals 13 residues. The chain's CDR3 is CASKSEVNQPQHF. The CDR3 bases are TGTGCCAGCAAATCAGAAGTAAATCAGCCCCAGCATTTT.

The J gene is TRBJ1-2, the V gene TRBV19; D remains unclear. Germline V gene sequence: CDR1 LNHDA, CDR2 SQIVND (reference sequence). V was cut by 5 bases and J by 4 bases, with 11 bases left in between. The CDR3 has 13 residues. The DNA of the CDR3 is TGTGCCAGTAGTTCACGCAGATCCTATGGCTACACCTTC. This encodes CASSSRRSYGYTF.

The gene calls are TRBV5-4 and TRBJ1-6; D remains ambiguous. Germline loops: CDR1 SGHNT, CDR2 YYREEE (reference sequence). V dropped 0 bases and J dropped 6 bases, with 10 bases sitting between them. The CDR3 is made up of 15 amino acids. This CDR3 reads CASSLDTVVNSPLHF. CDR3 sequence (DNA): TGTGCCAGCAGCTTGGACACTGTTGTTAATTCACCCCTCCACTTT.

This chain connects TRBV19 to TRBJ1-5; 7 nucleotides match TRBD1. The CDR3 length is 15 residues. The germline CDR1 and CDR2 sequences are LNHDA and SQIVND (reference sequence). Trimming at V came to 2 bases and at J to 3 bases, leaving 4 bases not matched to a gene. The CDR3 coding sequence is TGTGCCAGTAGTATATTCAGGGGGAACAATCAGCCCCAGCATTTT. It specifies CASSIFRGNNQPQHF.

V usage is TRBV6-1 and J usage is TRBJ2-7, with TRBD2 identical over 9 bases. The germline gives CDR1 MNHNS, CDR2 SASEGT. The CDR3 runs 16 residues. Unmatched junction bases numbered 9, after V lost 3 bases and J lost 3 bases. CDR3 nucleotides: TGTGCCAGCAGTGAGTACAGCGGGAGGTTTGGCTACGAGCAGTACTTC. This translates into CASSEYSGRFGYEQYF.

The chain employs TRBV4-2 and TRBJ1-1, with D unresolved. This CDR3 region has 18 residues. CDR1 and CDR2 from the germline V gene are LGHNA and YNFKEQ. Between the trimmed V and J ends, which lost 2 bases and 0 bases, there was a span of 19 bases. CDR3 in amino acids: CASSQSFAAAYMNTEAFF. In nucleotides, the CDR3 is TGTGCCAGCAGCCAATCCTTCGCGGCTGCCTACATGAACACTGAAGCTTTCTTT.

The chain carries TRBV7-2 and TRBJ2-1; 8 nucleotides agree with TRBD1. CDR3 length equals 15 residues. V shed 4 bases, J shed 9 bases, and the junction held 11 bases outside the gene matches. Germline assignment: CDR1 SGHTA and CDR2 FQGNSA. This CDR3 is CASSYSGTGAGEQFF. CDR3 nucleotides: TGTGCCAGCAGCTACTCCGGGACAGGAGCCGGTGAGCAGTTCTTC. The full variable domain, with the rest looked up from reference TRBV7-2 and TRBJ2-1, is GAGVSQSPSNKVTEKGKDVELRCDPISGHTALYWYRQSLGQGLEFLIYFQGNSAPDKSGLPSDRFSAERTGGSVSTLTIQRTQQEDSAVYLCASSYSGTGAGEQFFGPGTRLTVL.

V is TRBV5-1 and J is TRBJ2-3; 8 nucleotides match TRBD2. Per germline, CDR1 SGHRS and CDR2 YFSETQ. The CDR3 has 15 residues. Losses at the gene ends were 1 base for V and 6 bases for J; bases not matched to a gene: 7. Written as DNA, the CDR3 is TGCGCCAGCAGCTTGACTAGCGGTGCCCCGGATACGCAGTATTTT. Its protein is CASSLTSGAPDTQYF.

The chain employs TRBV19 and TRBJ2-1; unclear D gene. V lost 4 bases and J 0 bases, leaving 7 bases between the germline ends. Germline CDR1 is LNHDA and CDR2 is SQIVND (reference sequence). CDR3 length: 14 amino acids. The CDR3 region is CASSSLSSYNEQFF. CDR3 DNA: TGTGCCAGTAGTAGTCTGAGCTCCTACAATGAGCAGTTCTTC.

The chain recombines TRBV15 with TRBJ2-1; D is unclear. V was clipped by 5 bases and J by 10 bases, with 15 bases between them. CDR1 and CDR2 from the germline V gene are LNHNV and YYDKDF (reference sequence). The CDR3 sequence is 13 residues long. CDR3 sequence: CATSGSLTSEQFF. The CDR3 coding sequence is TGTGCCACCAGCGGAAGTTTGACATCCGAGCAGTTCTTC.

This rearrangement joins TRBV6-5 to TRBJ1-2, with 7 bases fitting TRBD1. Trimming cost V 6 bases and J 5 bases; bases outside gene matches: 12. Germline loops: CDR1 MNHEY, CDR2 SVGAGI. This CDR3 contains 15 residues. The DNA for the CDR3 is TGTGCCAGCAGACCTGAGACAGGGTTAATTTATGGCTACACCTTC. This translates into CASRPETGLIYGYTF.

V gene TRBV7-6 combines with J gene TRBJ2-2; the D is unclear. The ends were cut back, 4 bases at V and 4 bases at J, with 4 bases in the middle. CDR1 SGHVS and CDR2 FNYEAQ come from the germline V gene. The CDR3 extends over 12 amino acids. CDR3 region: CASSSVTGELFF. In DNA, the CDR3 is TGTGCCAGCAGCTCGGTCACCGGGGAGCTGTTTTTT.

This rearrangement joins TRBV4-3 to TRBJ2-1, with 9 bases matching TRBD2. Germline CDR1 reads LGHNA; CDR2 reads YSLEER. With 3 bases clipped from V and 2 bases from J, the junction kept 5 bases outside the gene matches. The CDR3 sequence is 16 residues long. For the CDR3, the DNA is TGCGCCAGCAGCCAGGCCGGGACTAGCACCTACAATGAGCAGTTCTTC. Amino acid sequence: CASSQAGTSTYNEQFF.

This clone was seen once. The V gene is TRBV4-1, the J gene TRBJ1-2; D perhaps matches TRBD1 (5 bases). CDR1 and CDR2 (germline): MGHRA, YSYEKL. The CDR3 extends over 15 amino acids. V lost 0 bases and J lost 4, with 12 bases in between. The DNA for the CDR3 is TGCGCCAGCAGCCAAGATGGGGCTAAAAGCTATGGCTACACCTTC. Residues: CASSQDGAKSYGYTF.

This sequence joins TRBV4-3 and TRBJ1-2; D possibly corresponds to TRBD1 (6 bases). This CDR3 contains 13 residues. Trimming removed 3 bases from V and 8 bases from J, with 13 bases in between. Germline V gene lookup returns CDR1 LGHNA and CDR2 YSLEER. The chain's CDR3 is CASSQLGGKGYTF. DNA for the CDR3: TGCGCCAGCAGCCAGCTAGGGGGGAAAGGCTACACCTTC.

The chain carries TRBV5-1 and TRBJ1-1, with 7 bases fitting TRBD1. Germline CDR1 is SGHRS and CDR2 is YFSETQ. With 2 bases clipped from V and 1 base from J, the junction kept 8 bases outside the gene matches. This CDR3 is built from 16 residues. The CDR3 bases are TGCGCCAGCAGCTTTGACCCGACAGGGTCGAACACTGAAGCTTTCTTT. This sequence encodes CASSFDPTGSNTEAFF.

This clone was recorded a few times. CDR3 sequence: CASSPGTNIYEQYF. The CDR3 nucleotides are TGCGCCAGCAGCCCCGGGACAAACATCTACGAGCAGTACTTC. This chain links TRBV10-1 with TRBJ2-7; D is perhaps TRBD1 (6 bases). Germline V lookup: CDR1 WNHNN, CDR2 SYGVQD (reference sequence). The CDR3 contains 14 residues. V lost 6 bases and J lost 3, with 15 bases in between.

V is TRBV6-5 and J is TRBJ1-1; 7 nucleotides agree with TRBD1. Germline V gene lookup returns CDR1 MNHEY and CDR2 SVGAGI. This CDR3 region has 14 residues. The junction had 7 bases not matched to a gene; V was cut back by 5 bases and J by 4 bases. In nucleotides, the CDR3 is TGTGCCAGCAGTGAACAGGGGATGGGCACTGAAGCTTTCTTT. It yields the protein CASSEQGMGTEAFF.

The chain carries TRBV6-1 and TRBJ1-4; 9 bases line up with TRBD1. CDR1 is MNHNS and CDR2 is SASEGT in the germline V gene. The CDR3 extends over 15 amino acids. The junction had 7 bases not matched to a gene; V was cut back by 6 bases and J by 5 bases. In DNA form, the CDR3 reads TGTGCCAGCAGGTGGGGGACAGGGCCGAATGAAAAACTGTTTTTT. Its translation: CASRWGTGPNEKLFF.

The genes are TRBV27 and TRBJ1-3, with D unclear. Germline V gene lookup returns CDR1 MNHEY and CDR2 SMNVEV (reference sequence). Trimming left V 7 bases short and J 0 bases short, with 13 bases between. The CDR3 has 15 amino acids. CDR3 DNA sequence: TGTGCCAGCACCCCTAGGTGGGGCTCTGGAAACACCATATATTTT. This sequence encodes CASTPRWGSGNTIYF.

As regards this clone: Relative to the germline gene, one junction end is altered; a read error may explain this. The chain links TRBV23-1 to TRBJ2-5; possibly TRBD1 for D (5 bases). TRBV23-1 is sorted into the ORF group, with uncertain function. The CDR3 length is 11 residues. CDR3 amino acids: CAGRVSETQYF. CDR3 bases: TGCGCCGGCAGGGTTAGCGAGACCCAGTACTTC.

The CDR3 sequence: CASSRRGYDNSPLHF. DNA of the CDR3: TGTGCCAGCAGCCGGAGGGGATATGATAATTCACCCCTCCACTTT. The chain is built from TRBV5-8 and TRBJ1-6; D is possibly TRBD1 (5 bases). V was cut by 4 bases and J by 5 bases, with 13 bases left in between. CDR3 length equals 15 residues. Germline values: CDR1 SGHTS, CDR2 YDEGEE.

This chain uses TRBV30 with TRBJ2-7; D not resolved. The germline V gene encodes CDR1 GTSNPN and CDR2 SVGIG (reference sequence). Trimming removed 3 bases at V and 5 bases at J, with 17 bases between. The CDR3 totals 14 residues. The CDR3 region has the DNA TGTGCCTGGAGAGAAGGCACCTCCGGGCACGAGCAGTACTTC. This codes for CAWREGTSGHEQYF.

V usage is TRBV9 and J usage is TRBJ2-2, with D tentatively TRBD1 (6 bases). Germline CDR1 reads SGDLS; CDR2 reads YYNGEE. The CDR3 spans 16 residues. The V end lost 0 bases, the J end lost 4 bases, and 13 bases lay between the germline ends. This chain's CDR3 is CASSVVGAYGTGELFF. CDR3 nucleotides: TGTGCCAGCAGCGTAGTGGGGGCGTACGGCACCGGGGAGCTGTTTTTT.

About this clone itself: Other DNA sequences from this sample encode an identical CDR3 as well. CDR3 region: CASSHKPGQGYF. The DNA of the CDR3 is TGCGCCAGCAGCCATAAACCGGGACAGGGTTACTTC. The V call is TRBV4-3, the J call TRBJ2-7; 9 bases line up with TRBD1. V was clipped by 3 bases and J by 13 bases; unmatched bases: 7. CDR3 length equals 12 residues. Germline CDR1 reads LGHNA; CDR2 reads YSLEER.

V and J are TRBV11-3 and TRBJ2-5; 8 positions match TRBD2. There are 14 residues in the CDR3. The ends lost 5 bases at V and 4 bases at J; junction bases unmatched: 6. In germline, CDR1 is SGHNT, CDR2 YENEEA. The CDR3 reads CASSPGGSLETQYF. DNA for the CDR3: TGTGCCAGCAGCCCGGGGGGGTCTCTAGAGACCCAGTACTTC.